This T cell receptor (beta chain) was identified in a study of blood T cell repertoires in COVID-19. Study-level information: Samples representing acute and convalescent COVID-19 were sourced from the United States, Italy and Spain. Sources were T cells, B-cell-depleted T cells, or PBMCs; the material itself was cDNA or gDNA.

This clone was seen a handful of times. The CDR3 consists of 18 residues. Per germline, CDR1 SGHAT and CDR2 FQNNGV. Losses at the gene ends were 2 bases for V and 0 bases for J; bases not matched to a gene: 7. In the original processing: The authors estimated nucleated cell counts from reference gene primer amplification. Here immunoSEQ multiplex PCR was the method, and the copy in TCRdb shows in-frame clones only, minus some. V and J calls and clone size are as listed in that table; D and trimming were resolved from the DNA. The sample consists of 250,000 to 350,000 clones, over 75% of them appearing once.

The chain couples TRBV11-2 to TRBJ2-1; TRBD2 aligns across 10 bases. This TCR was sampled from a woman aged 25 to 39 who had recovered from COVID-19. What was sequenced was PBMCs or T cells enriched from blood (not recorded which). Written as DNA, the CDR3 is TGTGCCAGCAGCTTACTAGCGGGGGTTACCAGCTCCTACAATGAGCAGTTCTTC. It yields the protein CASSLLAGVTSSYNEQFF.